The T cell receptor beta chain under discussion was sequenced for a study of preoperative IRX-2 immunotherapy in early breast cancer. The V gene lost 0 bases and the J gene lost 8 bases, with 13 bases spanning the gap. The length of the CDR3 is 14 residues. The germline gives CDR1 LNHDA, CDR2 SQIVND (reference sequence). Profiled with immunoSEQ multiplex PCR; TCRdb holds only in-frame clones, not every one. The sample has 30,000 to 35,000 clones, 90% to 95% seen once. Treatment reported: preoperative locoregional IRX-2 cytokine immunotherapy. Samples came from a phase Ib trial of preoperative locoregional IRX-2 cytokine immunotherapy.

The chain recombines TRBV19 with TRBJ1-2; D perhaps matches TRBD1 (5 bases). The material was obtained from a patient treated with IRX-2 immunotherapy. This TCR was sampled from a human donor with breast cancer. CDR3 in DNA: TGTGCCAGTAGTATAGAATTGCAGGGACGAGGCTACACCTTC. This translates into CASSIELQGRGYTF.